This TCR beta chain was identified in a study of blood T cell repertoires in COVID-19. Study background: T cells, B-cell-depleted T cells, or PBMCs supplied cDNA or gDNA.

The CDR3 spans 13 residues. Germline CDR1 MNHEY, CDR2 SVGAGI. V lost 1 base and J lost 8, with 11 bases in between. Original processing methods: Reference gene primer amplification gave estimated nucleated cell counts. Sequencing used immunoSEQ multiplex PCR; TCRdb keeps in-frame clones, though not all of them. That table furnishes V, J and clone size, whereas the DNA furnished D and trimming. This sample has about 73,000 clones, with roughly 84% found just once. Sequencing was carried out using peripheral blood. This TCR derives from a woman aged 55 to 70 with acute or convalescent COVID-19. The chain couples TRBV6-5 to TRBJ1-2; maybe TRBD1 (5 bases). The CDR3 region is CASSYLTREGYTF. CDR3 DNA: TGTGCCAGCAGTTACTTGACCAGGGAAGGCTACACCTTC.